This T cell receptor beta chain was identified during a study of CD8+ T cells in alopecia areata. In the study overall: Treated patients were given oral tofacitinib, which was dosed at 5 to 10 mg twice daily. Study outcomes and limitations: Scalp sample sequencing also detects resident alphabeta T cells of normal skin.

Details on this clone: The antigen is unknown.

In each case, RNA was isolated and then reverse transcribed into cDNA as the sequencing template. Sequencing was performed with immunoSEQ multiplex PCR; in TCRdb, only in-frame clones are kept and a portion is missing. The table lists about 200,000 clones, about three fifths of them singletons. Both peripheral blood and punch biopsies of lesional scalp skin were obtained from patients who had alopecia areata. V was pared by 2 bases and J by 5 bases, with 9 bases between. Germline assignment: CDR1 SGHTA and CDR2 FQGNSA. The CDR3 has 13 residues. The source was CD4+ T cells sorted from blood, collected at week 0. The origin of this receptor is a human donor with alopecia areata. The chain is built from TRBV7-2 and TRBJ1-1; D is unclear. The CDR3 bases are TGTGCCAGCAGCTTACTAGCGGGTACTGAAGCTTTCTTT. Its protein is CASSLLAGTEAFF. Variable domain in full (rest from reference TRBV7-2 and TRBJ1-1): GAGVSQSPSNKVTEKGKDVELRCDPISGHTALYWYRQSLGQGLEFLIYFQGNSAPDKSGLPSDRFSAERTGGSVSTLTIQRTQQEDSAVYLCASSLLAGTEAFFGQGTRLTVV.